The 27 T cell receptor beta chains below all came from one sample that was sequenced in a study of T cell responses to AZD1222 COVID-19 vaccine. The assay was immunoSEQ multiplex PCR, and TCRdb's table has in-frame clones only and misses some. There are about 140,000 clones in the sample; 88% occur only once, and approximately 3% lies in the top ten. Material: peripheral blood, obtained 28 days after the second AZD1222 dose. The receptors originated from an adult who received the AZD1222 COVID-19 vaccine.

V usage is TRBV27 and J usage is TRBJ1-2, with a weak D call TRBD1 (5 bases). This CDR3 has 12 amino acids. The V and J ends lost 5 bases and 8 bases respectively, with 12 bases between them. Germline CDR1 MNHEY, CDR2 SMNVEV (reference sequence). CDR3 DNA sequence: TGTGCCAGCAGTGTCGACAGACGCGGCTACACCTTC. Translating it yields CASSVDRRGYTF.

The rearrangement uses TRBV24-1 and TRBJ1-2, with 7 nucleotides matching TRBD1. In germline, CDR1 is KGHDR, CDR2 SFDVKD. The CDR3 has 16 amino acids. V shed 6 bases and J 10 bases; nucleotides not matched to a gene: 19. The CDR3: CATSFTQTGFDPVYTF. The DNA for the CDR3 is TGTGCCACCAGTTTTACCCAGACAGGGTTTGATCCGGTCTACACCTTC.

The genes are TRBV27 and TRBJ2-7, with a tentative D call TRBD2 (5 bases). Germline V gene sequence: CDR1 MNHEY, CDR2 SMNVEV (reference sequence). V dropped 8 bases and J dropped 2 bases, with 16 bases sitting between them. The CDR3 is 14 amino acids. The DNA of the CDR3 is TGTGCCAGCCGGACTTATTCAGGCGCCTACGAGCAGTACTTC. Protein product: CASRTYSGAYEQYF.

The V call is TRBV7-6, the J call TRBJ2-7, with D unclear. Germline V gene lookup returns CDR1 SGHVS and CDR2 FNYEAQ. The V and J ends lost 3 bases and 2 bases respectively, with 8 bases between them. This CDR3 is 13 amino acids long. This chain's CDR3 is CASSLSKAYEQYF. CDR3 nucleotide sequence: TGTGCCAGCAGCTTGTCCAAAGCCTACGAGCAGTACTTC.

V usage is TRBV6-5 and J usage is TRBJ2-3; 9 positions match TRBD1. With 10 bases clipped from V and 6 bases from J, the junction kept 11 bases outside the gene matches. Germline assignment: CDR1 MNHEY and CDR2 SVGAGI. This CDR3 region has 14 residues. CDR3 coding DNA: TGTGCCATCTCGGCTGGACAGGGGAGGGATACGCAGTATTTT. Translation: CAISAGQGRDTQYF.

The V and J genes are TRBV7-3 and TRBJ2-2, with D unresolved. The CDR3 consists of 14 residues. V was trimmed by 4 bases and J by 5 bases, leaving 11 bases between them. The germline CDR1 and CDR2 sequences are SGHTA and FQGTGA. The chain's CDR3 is CASSSQFPTGELFF. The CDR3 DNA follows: TGTGCCAGCAGCTCCCAGTTCCCAACCGGGGAGCTGTTTTTT.

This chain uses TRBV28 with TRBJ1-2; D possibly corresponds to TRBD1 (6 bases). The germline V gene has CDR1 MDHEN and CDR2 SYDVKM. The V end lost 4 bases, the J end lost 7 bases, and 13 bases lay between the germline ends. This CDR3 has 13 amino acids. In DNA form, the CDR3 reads TGTGCCAGCAGTTCAACAGGGCCGGGTGGCTACACCTTC. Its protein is CASSSTGPGGYTF.

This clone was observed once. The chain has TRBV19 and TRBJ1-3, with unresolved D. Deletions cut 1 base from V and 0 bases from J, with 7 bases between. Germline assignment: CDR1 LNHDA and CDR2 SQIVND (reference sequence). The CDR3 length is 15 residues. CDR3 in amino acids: CASSIGVDSGNTIYF. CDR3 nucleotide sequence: TGTGCCAGTAGTATAGGCGTCGACTCTGGAAACACCATATATTTT.

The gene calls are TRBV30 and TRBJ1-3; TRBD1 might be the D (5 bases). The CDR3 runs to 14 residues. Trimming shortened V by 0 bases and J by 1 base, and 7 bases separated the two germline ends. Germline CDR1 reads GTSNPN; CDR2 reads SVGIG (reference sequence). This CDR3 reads CAWSVKGSGNTIYF. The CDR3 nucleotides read TGTGCCTGGAGTGTCAAGGGGTCTGGAAACACCATATATTTT.

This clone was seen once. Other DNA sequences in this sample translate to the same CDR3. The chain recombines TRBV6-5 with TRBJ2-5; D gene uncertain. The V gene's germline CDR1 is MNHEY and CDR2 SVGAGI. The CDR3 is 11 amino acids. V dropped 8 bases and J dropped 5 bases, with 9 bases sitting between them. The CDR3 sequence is CASREEETQYF. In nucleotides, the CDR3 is TGTGCCAGCCGAGAGGAGGAGACCCAGTACTTC.

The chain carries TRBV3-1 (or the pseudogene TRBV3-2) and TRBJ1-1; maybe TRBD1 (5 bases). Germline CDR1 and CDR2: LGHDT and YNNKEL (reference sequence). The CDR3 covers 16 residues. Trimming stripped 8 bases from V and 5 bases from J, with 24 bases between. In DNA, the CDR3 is TGTGCCAGCTCCCCAAGGAGGAGTAACAAGGGGACTGAAGCTTTCTTT. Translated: CASSPRRSNKGTEAFF.

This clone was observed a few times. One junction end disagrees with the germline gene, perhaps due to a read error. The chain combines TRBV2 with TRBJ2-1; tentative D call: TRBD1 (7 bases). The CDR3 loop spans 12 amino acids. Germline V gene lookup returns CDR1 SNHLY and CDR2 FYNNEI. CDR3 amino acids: CASSGTRDRIIF. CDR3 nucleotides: TGTGCCAGCAGTGGAACGCGGGACAGAATCATCTTC.

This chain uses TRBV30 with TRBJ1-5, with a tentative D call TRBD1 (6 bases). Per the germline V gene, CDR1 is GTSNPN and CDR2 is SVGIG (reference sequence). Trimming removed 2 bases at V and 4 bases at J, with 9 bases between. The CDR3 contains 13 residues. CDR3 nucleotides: TGTGCCTGGAGTATACAGGGAAATCAGCCCCAGCATTTT. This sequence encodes CAWSIQGNQPQHF.

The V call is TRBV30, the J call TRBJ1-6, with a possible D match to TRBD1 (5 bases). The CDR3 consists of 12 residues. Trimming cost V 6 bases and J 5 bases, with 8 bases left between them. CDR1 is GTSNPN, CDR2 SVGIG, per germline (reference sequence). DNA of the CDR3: TGTGCCTGCAGCAGGGATAATTCACCCCTCCACTTT. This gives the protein CACSRDNSPLHF.

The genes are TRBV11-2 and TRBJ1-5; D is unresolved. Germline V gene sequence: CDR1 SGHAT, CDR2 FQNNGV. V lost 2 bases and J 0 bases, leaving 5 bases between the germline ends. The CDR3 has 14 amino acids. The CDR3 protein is CASSLSDSNQPQHF. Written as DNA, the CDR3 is TGTGCCAGCAGCTTATCCGATAGCAATCAGCCCCAGCATTTT. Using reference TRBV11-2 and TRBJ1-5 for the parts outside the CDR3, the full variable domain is EAGVAQSPRYKIIEKRQSVAFWCNPISGHATLYWYQQILGQGPKLLIQFQNNGVVDDSQLPKDRFSAERLKGVDSTLKIQPAKLEDSAVYLCASSLSDSNQPQHFGDGTRLSIL.

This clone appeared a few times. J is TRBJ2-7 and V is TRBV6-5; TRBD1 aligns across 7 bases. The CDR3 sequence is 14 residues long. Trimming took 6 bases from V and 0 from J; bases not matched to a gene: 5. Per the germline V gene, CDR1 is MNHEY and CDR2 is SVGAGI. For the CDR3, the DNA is TGTGCCAGCAGGGGACAGAGTAGCTCCTACGAGCAGTACTTC. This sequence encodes CASRGQSSSYEQYF.

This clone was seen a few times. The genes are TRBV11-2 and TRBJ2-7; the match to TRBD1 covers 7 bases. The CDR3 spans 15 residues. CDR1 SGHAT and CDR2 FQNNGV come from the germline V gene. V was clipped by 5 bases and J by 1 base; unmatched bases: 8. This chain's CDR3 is CASSNKGRGSYEQYF. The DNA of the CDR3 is TGTGCCAGCAGCAACAAGGGCAGGGGGTCCTACGAGCAGTACTTC.

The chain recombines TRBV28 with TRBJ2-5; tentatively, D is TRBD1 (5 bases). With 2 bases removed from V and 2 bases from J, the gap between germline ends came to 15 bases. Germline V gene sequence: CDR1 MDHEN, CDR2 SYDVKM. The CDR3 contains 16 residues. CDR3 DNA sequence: TGTGCCAGCAGTTTAATTCAAGGGGTACTTCAAGAGACCCAGTACTTC. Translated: CASSLIQGVLQETQYF. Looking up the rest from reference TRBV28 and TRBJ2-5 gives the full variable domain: DVKVTQSSRYLVKRTGEKVFLECVQDMDHENMFWYRQDPGLGLRLIYFSYDVKMKEKGDIPEGYSVSREKKERFSLILESASTNQTSMYLCASSLIQGVLQETQYFGPGTRLLVL.

This chain's CDR3 is CASSSGAGRRETQYF. CDR3 nucleotide sequence: TGTGCCAGCAGCTCAGGAGCGGGACGTAGAGAGACCCAGTACTTC. This chain joins TRBV7-2 and TRBJ2-5; TRBD2 matches 7 bases. CDR3 length: 15 residues. V gave up 4 bases and J gave up 4 bases; unmatched junction bases: 9. Germline lookup yields CDR1 SGHTA and CDR2 FQGNSA.

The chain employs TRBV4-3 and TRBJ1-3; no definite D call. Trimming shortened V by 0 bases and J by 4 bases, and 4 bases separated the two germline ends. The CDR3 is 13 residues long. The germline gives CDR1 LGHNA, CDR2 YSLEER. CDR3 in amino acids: CASSQDRGNTIYF. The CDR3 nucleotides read TGCGCCAGCAGCCAAGACCGGGGAAACACCATATATTTT.

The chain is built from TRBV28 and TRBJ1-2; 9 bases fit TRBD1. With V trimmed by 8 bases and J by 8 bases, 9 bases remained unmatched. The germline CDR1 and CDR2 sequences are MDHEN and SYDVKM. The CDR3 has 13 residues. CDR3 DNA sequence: TGTGCCAGCCTACAGGGGGCGCGTCAGGGCTACACCTTC. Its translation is CASLQGARQGYTF.

CDR3 sequence reads: CAWRVGGVSAGELFF. In DNA, the CDR3 is TGTGCCTGGCGGGTTGGGGGGGTGAGCGCCGGGGAGCTGTTTTTT. The chain uses TRBV30 and TRBJ2-2, with TRBD2 identical over 7 bases. V shed 5 bases, J shed 6 bases, and the junction held 12 bases outside the gene matches. CDR3 length: 15 residues. The germline gives CDR1 GTSNPN, CDR2 SVGIG (reference sequence).

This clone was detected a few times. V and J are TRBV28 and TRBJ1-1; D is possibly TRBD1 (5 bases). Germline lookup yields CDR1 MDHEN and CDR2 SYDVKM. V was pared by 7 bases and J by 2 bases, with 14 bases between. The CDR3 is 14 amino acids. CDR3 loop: CASKVIGVNTEAFF. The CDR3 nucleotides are TGTGCCAGCAAGGTGATAGGGGTCAACACTGAAGCTTTCTTT.

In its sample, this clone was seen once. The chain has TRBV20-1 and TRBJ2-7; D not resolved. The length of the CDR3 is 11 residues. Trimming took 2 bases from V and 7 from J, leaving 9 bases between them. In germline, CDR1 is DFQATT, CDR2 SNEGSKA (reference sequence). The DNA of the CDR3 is TGCAGTGCTAGACGTGATGCAGAGCAGTACTTC. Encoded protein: CSARRDAEQYF.

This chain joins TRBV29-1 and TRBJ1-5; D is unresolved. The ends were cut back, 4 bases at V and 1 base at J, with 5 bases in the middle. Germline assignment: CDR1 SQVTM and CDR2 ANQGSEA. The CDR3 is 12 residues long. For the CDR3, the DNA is TGCAGCGTTGCCGGCAGCAATCAGCCCCAGCATTTT. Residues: CSVAGSNQPQHF.

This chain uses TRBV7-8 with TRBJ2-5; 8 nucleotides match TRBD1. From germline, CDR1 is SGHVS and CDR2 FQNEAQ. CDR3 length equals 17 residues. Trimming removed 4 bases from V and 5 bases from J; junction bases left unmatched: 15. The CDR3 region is CASSSDMFRGRVETQYF. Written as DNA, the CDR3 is TGTGCCAGCAGCTCCGACATGTTCAGGGGGCGCGTTGAGACCCAGTACTTC.

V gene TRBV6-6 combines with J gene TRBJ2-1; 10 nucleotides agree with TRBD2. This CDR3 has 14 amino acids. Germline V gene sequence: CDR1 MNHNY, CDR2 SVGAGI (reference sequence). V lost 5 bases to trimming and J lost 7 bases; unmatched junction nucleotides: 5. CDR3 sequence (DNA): TGTGCCAGCAGTCTTAGCGGGGGGAGTAATGAGCAGTTCTTC. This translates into CASSLSGGSNEQFF.